Following are 4 T cell receptor beta chains from one sample sequenced in a study of human T cells and chemical hapten exposure. TCRdb re-called the RACE reads through MiXCR, storing one row per CDR3 protein. The sample holds fewer than 150,000 distinct CDR3 sequences, roughly an eighth seen once. Time point: patch test 1, 2 weeks after DPC sensitization. Treatment indicated: therapeutic diphenylcyclopropenone sensitization with weekly scalp DPC. Sample: whole blood, taken in connection with sensitization to the hapten diphenylcyclopropenone (DPC). The receptors were gathered from a man younger than 35 with alopecia areata. Some clones in this sample may be carry-over from other donors' samples.

The gene calls are TRBV6-5 and TRBJ2-3, with a weak D call TRBD2 (6 bases). CDR1 is MNHEY and CDR2 is SVGAGI in the germline V gene. Trimming removed 2 bases at V and 1 base at J, with 10 bases between. This CDR3 is built from 15 residues. The CDR3 nucleotides read TGTGCCAGCAGTTACCTTGTAGCGGGCACAGATACGCAGTATTTT. Translation gives CASSYLVAGTDTQYF.

The chain uses TRBV3-1 and TRBJ2-3; no firm D call. The V gene's germline CDR1 is LGHDT and CDR2 YNNKEL (reference sequence). This CDR3 is built from 14 residues. The V gene lost 6 bases and the J gene lost 0 bases, with 10 bases spanning the gap. CDR3: CASRRSSSTDTQYF. The CDR3 coding sequence is TGTGCCAGCAGACGCTCGTCTAGCACAGATACGCAGTATTTT.

The V call is TRBV12-3 or TRBV12-4, the J call TRBJ1-5; possibly TRBD1 for D (5 bases). CDR3 length equals 15 residues. Trimming shortened V by 7 bases and J by 4 bases, and 17 bases separated the two germline ends. This CDR3 is CASTLYPGLNQPQHF. The DNA of the CDR3 is TGTGCCAGCACACTTTATCCGGGGCTAAATCAGCCCCAGCATTTT.

The J gene is TRBJ2-1, the V gene TRBV6-1; 12 nucleotides agree with TRBD1. Trimming removed 7 bases from V and 7 bases from J; junction bases left unmatched: 8. This CDR3 region has 15 residues. CDR1 is MNHNS, CDR2 SASEGT, per germline. The CDR3 reads CASNTGTGGRNEQFF. The CDR3 bases are TGTGCCAGCAATACCGGGACAGGGGGCCGGAATGAGCAGTTCTTC.